The 27 T cell receptor beta chains below come from one sample, sequenced in a study of cytomegalovirus exposure and HLA in healthy donors. PCR amplification relied on 60 Vbeta primers (plus 13 Jbeta primers). The data were produced by immunoSEQ multiplex PCR, yet TCRdb's version contains in-frame clones alone and is incomplete. In the table there are more than 150,000 clones, around 74% of which are singletons. The sample consisted of PBMCs. Source of these receptors: a girl under 18 in good health and CMV-seropositive.

The chain joins TRBV27 to TRBJ1-5; 9 bases align to TRBD1. CDR1 and CDR2 (germline): MNHEY, SMNVEV (reference sequence). This CDR3 contains 14 residues. With V trimmed by 5 bases and J by 4 bases, 3 bases remained unmatched. CDR3 sequence reads: CASSPGTGNQPQHF. The CDR3 nucleotides read TGTGCCAGCAGTCCCGGGACAGGGAATCAGCCCCAGCATTTT.

A note on this clone: The junction shows a germline mismatch at one end, possibly a read error. The rearrangement uses TRBV5-3 and TRBJ1-2; 9 nucleotides agree with TRBD1. TRBV5-3 has ORF status, its function being uncertain. The CDR3 contains 11 residues. The CDR3 bases are TGTGCCGCTCGGGACAGGGTTTCTTCGGTCTTC. Its protein product is CAARDRVSSVF.

This clone was seen a few times. This chain links TRBV9 with TRBJ2-1; a weak D match, TRBD1 (6 bases). The V end was cut by 3 bases, the J end by 5 bases, with 15 bases between. CDR1 SGDLS and CDR2 YYNGEE come from the germline V gene. This CDR3 comprises 15 residues. For the CDR3, the DNA is TGTGCCAGCAGCGAAAGGGTGGGGGCCAACAATGAGCAGTTCTTC. Its translation: CASSERVGANNEQFF.

The V and J genes are TRBV10-3 and TRBJ2-1; tentative D call: TRBD2 (6 bases). V lost 5 bases, J lost 8 bases, and 7 bases lay in between. The CDR3 is 11 residues long. Germline lookup yields CDR1 ENHRY and CDR2 SYGVKD. CDR3 region: CAISTSHEQFF. For the CDR3, the DNA is TGTGCCATCAGTACTAGCCATGAGCAGTTCTTC.

The chain recombines TRBV4-1 with TRBJ2-2; D is possibly TRBD1 (6 bases). V was shortened by 0 bases and J by 4 bases, with 12 bases between the two germline ends. Germline CDR1 and CDR2: MGHRA and YSYEKL. This CDR3 has 16 residues. CDR3 coding DNA: TGCGCCAGCAGCCAAGATGGAACAGGGCGCACCGGGGAGCTGTTTTTT. Translation gives CASSQDGTGRTGELFF.

The J gene is TRBJ2-3, the V gene TRBV27; 11 bases map to TRBD2. Germline V gene data show CDR1 as MNHEY and CDR2 as SMNVEV (reference sequence). This CDR3 region has 17 residues. V gave up 4 bases and J gave up 5 bases; unmatched junction bases: 11. The CDR3 DNA reads as TGTGCCAGCAGTTCTTATAGCGGGGGGGCGGAAAGAGATACGCAGTATTTT. It is translated as CASSSYSGGAERDTQYF.

V is TRBV7-8 and J is TRBJ2-5, with a tentative D call TRBD1 (5 bases). The length of the CDR3 is 14 residues. With 1 base removed from V and 4 bases from J, the gap between germline ends came to 10 bases. Germline loops: CDR1 SGHVS, CDR2 FQNEAQ. This chain's CDR3 is CASSLGLTVETQYF. Here the CDR3 DNA reads TGTGCCAGCAGCTTAGGGCTGACAGTAGAGACCCAGTACTTC.

This clone was detected once. Here the CDR3 reads CASRSRQTYGYEQYF. The CDR3 DNA follows: TGTGCCAGCAGAAGTCGACAGACCTACGGATACGAGCAGTACTTC. V and J are TRBV5-6 and TRBJ2-7, with D perhaps matching TRBD1 (5 bases). This CDR3 is 15 amino acids long. Germline-derived CDR1 and CDR2 are SGHDT and YYEEEE. V shed 5 bases and J shed 4 bases, with 19 bases lying between them. Full variable domain (rest looked up from reference TRBV5-6 and TRBJ2-7): DAGVTQSPTHLIKTRGQQVTLRCSPKSGHDTVSWYQQALGQGPQFIFQYYEEEERQRGNFPDRFSGHQFPNYSSELNVNALLLGDSALYLCASRSRQTYGYEQYFGPGTRLTVT.

The CDR3 loop is CASSPTSGGTAYEQYF. The DNA of the CDR3 is TGTGCCAGCAGCCCCACTAGCGGGGGGACGGCCTACGAGCAGTACTTC. This chain joins TRBV28 and TRBJ2-7, with 12 bases that match TRBD2. CDR3 size: 16 residues. The V gene end was trimmed by 6 bases and the J gene end by 2 bases; junction bases not matched to a gene: 8. Looked up from germline, CDR1 is MDHEN and CDR2 is SYDVKM.

The genes are TRBV7-9 and TRBJ1-1; TRBD1 aligns across 9 bases. The V gene end was trimmed by 11 bases and the J gene end by 1 base; junction bases not matched to a gene: 5. The CDR3 extends over 13 amino acids. Germline V gives CDR1 SEHNR, CDR2 FQNEAQ (reference sequence). Here the CDR3 DNA reads TGTGCCGGGGCGGGACAGGGGAACACTGAAGCTTTCTTT. The encoded protein is CAGAGQGNTEAFF. The variable domain in full, with the rest retrieved from reference TRBV7-9 and TRBJ1-1, is DTGVSQNPRHKITKRGQNVTFRCDPISEHNRLYWYRQTLGQGPEFLTYFQNEAQLEKSRLLSDRFSAERPKGSFSTLEIQRTEQGDSAMYLCAGAGQGNTEAFFGQGTRLTVV.

The rearrangement uses TRBV30 and TRBJ1-4, with D unresolved. Trimming pared 2 bases from V and 6 bases from J, leaving 16 bases between. CDR1 GTSNPN and CDR2 SVGIG come from the germline V gene (reference sequence). CDR3 size: 15 residues. In DNA, the CDR3 is TGTGCCTGGAGTCCACCGGGAAAGTGGGATGAAAAACTGTTTTTT. Encoded protein: CAWSPPGKWDEKLFF.

The rearrangement links TRBV7-2 to TRBJ2-7, with D possibly matching TRBD1 (5 bases). Germline CDR1 reads SGHTA; CDR2 reads FQGNSA. This CDR3 spans 13 amino acids. V was cut by 2 bases and J by 4 bases, with 9 bases left in between. The CDR3 nucleotides read TGTGCCAGCAGCTTAACCAGGGTGTACGAGCAGTACTTC. Encoded protein: CASSLTRVYEQYF.

CDR3 loop: CASSPSGGAEPQGYGYTF. The DNA for the CDR3 is TGTGCCAGCAGTCCCTCCGGAGGGGCGGAGCCTCAGGGATATGGCTACACCTTC. This chain uses TRBV27 with TRBJ1-2; tentatively, D is TRBD1 (5 bases). CDR3 length equals 18 residues. V dropped 5 bases and J dropped 5 bases, with 27 bases sitting between them. Germline-derived CDR1 and CDR2 are MNHEY and SMNVEV (reference sequence).

This chain uses TRBV6-5 with TRBJ1-1; D uncertain. From germline, CDR1 is MNHEY and CDR2 SVGAGI. The V and J ends lost 5 bases and 6 bases respectively, with 16 bases between them. The CDR3 consists of 14 residues. The CDR3 nucleotides read TGTGCCAGCAGTCCCTGGGAGAATGGGGCTGAAGCTTTCTTT. Protein sequence: CASSPWENGAEAFF.

This chain joins TRBV4-1 and TRBJ2-3, with a tentative D call TRBD2 (5 bases). V lost 1 base and J lost 6, with 14 bases in between. The CDR3 spans 15 residues. CDR1 and CDR2 from the germline V gene are MGHRA and YSYEKL. CDR3 sequence reads: CASSQAPGGGDTQYF. The CDR3 DNA is TGCGCCAGCAGCCAAGCTCCCGGCGGCGGGGATACGCAGTATTTT.

The chain links TRBV27 to TRBJ1-4; D is ambiguous. V was cut by 7 bases and J by 3 bases, with 12 bases left in between. The germline V gene has CDR1 MNHEY and CDR2 SMNVEV (reference sequence). There are 14 residues in the CDR3. CDR3 coding DNA: TGTGCCAGCAAGAACTCCGGGGCTAATGAAAAACTGTTTTTT. Residues: CASKNSGANEKLFF.

The J gene is TRBJ1-4, the V gene TRBV19, with D maybe TRBD1 (5 bases). This CDR3 is 14 amino acids long. Looked up from germline, CDR1 is LNHDA and CDR2 is SQIVND (reference sequence). V lost 4 bases and J 6 bases, leaving 12 bases between the germline ends. In nucleotides, the CDR3 is TGTGCCAGTAGTAAGACAGACGTAGATGAAAAACTGTTTTTT. Protein: CASSKTDVDEKLFF.

This clone has only a few counts. The V gene is TRBV19, the J gene TRBJ2-7; maybe TRBD1 (7 bases). Trimming removed 3 bases from V and 1 base from J, with 19 bases in between. Germline V gives CDR1 LNHDA, CDR2 SQIVND (reference sequence). The CDR3 is made up of 17 amino acids. CDR3 region: CASSISLWAGGSYEQYF. For the CDR3, the DNA is TGTGCCAGTAGTATCTCGCTTTGGGCAGGGGGGTCCTACGAGCAGTACTTC.

The rearrangement uses TRBV5-1 and TRBJ2-1, with 9 nucleotides matching TRBD2. Germline lookup yields CDR1 SGHRS and CDR2 YFSETQ. V lost 9 bases to trimming and J lost 10 bases; unmatched junction nucleotides: 14. The CDR3 extends over 14 amino acids. The CDR3 DNA sequence: TGCGCCAACCAGCTAGCGGGGAAGATTCGAGAGCAGTTCTTC. It yields the protein CANQLAGKIREQFF.

The CDR3 reads CASSVAWPSTDTQYF. The CDR3 nucleotides are TGTGCCAGCAGCGTAGCTTGGCCCTCCACAGATACGCAGTATTTT. The chain couples TRBV9 to TRBJ2-3; D gene ambiguous. CDR1 is SGDLS, CDR2 YYNGEE, per germline. The CDR3 length is 15 residues. Between the trimmed V and J ends, which lost 0 bases and 2 bases, there was a span of 10 bases.

The chain recombines TRBV18 with TRBJ2-7; 12 bases agree with TRBD2. With V trimmed by 3 bases and J by 6 bases, 6 bases remained unmatched. The CDR3 is 15 residues long. Germline V gene sequence: CDR1 KGHSH, CDR2 LQKENI. The CDR3 nucleotides are TGTGCCAGCTCACCTCCTAGCGGGGGGGGCTCCGAGCAGTACTTC. Protein sequence: CASSPPSGGGSEQYF.

This clone occurred a few times. Compared with germline, one end of the junction differs, possibly owing to a read error. The chain has TRBV4-3 and TRBJ1-4; weak D call: TRBD1 (6 bases). This CDR3 contains 16 residues. Per the germline V gene, CDR1 is LGHNA and CDR2 is YSLEER. In nucleotides, the CDR3 is TGCGCCAGCAGCCAAGATTTGGACAGATATTATGACAAACTGTTTTTT. This gives the protein CASSQDLDRYYDKLFF.

The chain has TRBV10-1 and TRBJ2-1; D perhaps matches TRBD1 (6 bases). V lost 2 bases and J 6 bases, leaving 11 bases between the germline ends. Germline V gene sequence: CDR1 WNHNN, CDR2 SYGVQD (reference sequence). This CDR3 comprises 14 residues. CDR3 region: CASSEHREVNEQFF. CDR3 DNA sequence: TGCGCCAGCAGTGAGCACAGGGAAGTCAATGAGCAGTTCTTC.

The V call is TRBV9, the J call TRBJ1-2, with D possibly being TRBD1 (6 bases). The CDR3 contains 15 residues. V was trimmed by 2 bases and J by 3 bases, leaving 14 bases between them. Germline values: CDR1 SGDLS, CDR2 YYNGEE. The CDR3, as DNA: TGTGCCAGCAGCGTTGGGATAGGGGGGGACTATGGCTACACCTTC. Residues: CASSVGIGGDYGYTF.

The V call is TRBV2, the J call TRBJ1-1, with 7 bases identical to TRBD1. Germline V CDR1 and CDR2: SNHLY, FYNNEI. Germline trimming cut 8 bases from V and 0 bases from J; bases unmatched to any gene: 6. The CDR3 spans 14 residues. CDR3 region: CASATDRVNTEAFF. As DNA, the CDR3 is TGTGCCAGCGCGACCGACAGGGTGAACACTGAAGCTTTCTTT.

The CDR3, as DNA: TGTGCCAGCAGCGTTTCCCTTAGCTCCTACGAGCAGTACTTC. It is translated as CASSVSLSSYEQYF. The chain is built from TRBV9 and TRBJ2-7; unclear D gene. CDR3 length: 14 amino acids. CDR1 SGDLS and CDR2 YYNGEE come from the germline V gene. V lost 2 bases and J 0 bases, leaving 9 bases between the germline ends. Supplemented by reference TRBV9 and TRBJ2-7, the full variable domain reads DSGVTQTPKHLITATGQRVTLRCSPRSGDLSVYWYQQSLDQGLQFLIQYYNGEERAKGNILERFSAQQFPDLHSELNLSSLELGDSALYFCASSVSLSSYEQYFGPGTRLTVT.

This sequence joins TRBV9 and TRBJ1-4, with D perhaps TRBD1 (6 bases). V lost 2 bases and J 3 bases, leaving 11 bases between the germline ends. This CDR3 comprises 15 residues. CDR1 is SGDLS, CDR2 YYNGEE, per germline. The CDR3 DNA reads as TGTGCCAGCAGCGTGGGGGCAGGGCCTAATGAAAAACTGTTTTTT. Its translation is CASSVGAGPNEKLFF. Combining the CDR3 with reference TRBV9 and TRBJ1-4 gives the whole variable domain DSGVTQTPKHLITATGQRVTLRCSPRSGDLSVYWYQQSLDQGLQFLIQYYNGEERAKGNILERFSAQQFPDLHSELNLSSLELGDSALYFCASSVGAGPNEKLFFGSGTQLSVL.